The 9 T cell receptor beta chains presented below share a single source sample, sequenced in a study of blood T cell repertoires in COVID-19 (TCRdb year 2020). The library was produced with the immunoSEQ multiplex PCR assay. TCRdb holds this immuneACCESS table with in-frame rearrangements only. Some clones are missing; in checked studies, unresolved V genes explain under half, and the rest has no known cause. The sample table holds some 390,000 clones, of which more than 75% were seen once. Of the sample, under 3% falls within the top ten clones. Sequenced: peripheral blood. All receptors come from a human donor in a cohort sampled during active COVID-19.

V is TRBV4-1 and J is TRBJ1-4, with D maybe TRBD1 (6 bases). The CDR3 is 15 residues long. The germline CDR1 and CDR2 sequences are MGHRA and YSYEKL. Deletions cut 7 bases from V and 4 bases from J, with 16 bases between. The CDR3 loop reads CASNWPGGVNEKLFF. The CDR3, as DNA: TGCGCCAGCAATTGGCCGGGGGGCGTTAATGAAAAACTGTTTTTT.

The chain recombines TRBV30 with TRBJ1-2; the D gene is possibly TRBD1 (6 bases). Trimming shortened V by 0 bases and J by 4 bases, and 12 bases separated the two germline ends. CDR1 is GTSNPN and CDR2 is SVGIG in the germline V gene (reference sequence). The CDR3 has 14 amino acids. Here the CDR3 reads CAWSVGGFSYGYTF. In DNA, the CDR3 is TGTGCCTGGAGTGTAGGGGGTTTCTCCTATGGCTACACCTTC.

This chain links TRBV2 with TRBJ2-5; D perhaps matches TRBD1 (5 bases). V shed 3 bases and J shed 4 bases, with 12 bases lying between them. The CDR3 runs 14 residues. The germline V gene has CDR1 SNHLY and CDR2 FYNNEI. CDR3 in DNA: TGTGCCAGCAGTGACCAGGGTCCGGCAGAGACCCAGTACTTC. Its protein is CASSDQGPAETQYF.

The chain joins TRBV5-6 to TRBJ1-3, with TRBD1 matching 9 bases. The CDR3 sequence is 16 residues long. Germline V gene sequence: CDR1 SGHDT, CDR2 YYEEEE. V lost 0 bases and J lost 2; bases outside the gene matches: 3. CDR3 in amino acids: CASSLAGTGTGNTIYF. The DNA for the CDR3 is TGTGCCAGCAGCTTGGCCGGGACAGGGACTGGAAACACCATATATTTT.

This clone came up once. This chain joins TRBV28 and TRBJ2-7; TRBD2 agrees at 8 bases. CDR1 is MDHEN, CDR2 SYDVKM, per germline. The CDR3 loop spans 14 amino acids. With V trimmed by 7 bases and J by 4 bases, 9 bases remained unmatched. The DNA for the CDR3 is TGTGCCAGCAAGGAAGCGGGAGCTGATTACGAGCAGTACTTC. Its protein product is CASKEAGADYEQYF.

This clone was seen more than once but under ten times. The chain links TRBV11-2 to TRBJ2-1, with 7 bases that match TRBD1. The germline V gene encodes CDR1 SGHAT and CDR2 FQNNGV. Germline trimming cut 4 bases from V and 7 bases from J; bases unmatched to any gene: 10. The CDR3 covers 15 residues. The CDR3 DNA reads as TGTGCCAGCAGCTCCCGTGGTGGGACAGTAAATGAGCAGTTCTTC. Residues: CASSSRGGTVNEQFF.

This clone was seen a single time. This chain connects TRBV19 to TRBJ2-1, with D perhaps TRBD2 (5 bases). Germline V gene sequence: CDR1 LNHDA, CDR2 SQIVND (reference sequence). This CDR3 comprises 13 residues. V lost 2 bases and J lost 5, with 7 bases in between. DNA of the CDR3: TGTGCCAGTAGTATAAGGCGGGACAATGAGCAGTTCTTC. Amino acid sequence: CASSIRRDNEQFF.

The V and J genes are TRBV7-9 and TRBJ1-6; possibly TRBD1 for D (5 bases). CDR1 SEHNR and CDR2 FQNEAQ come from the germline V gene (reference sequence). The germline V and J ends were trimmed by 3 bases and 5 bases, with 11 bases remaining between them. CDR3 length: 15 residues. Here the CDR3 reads CASSLALRDNSPLHF. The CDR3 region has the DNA TGTGCCAGCAGCTTGGCCCTCAGGGATAATTCACCCCTCCACTTT. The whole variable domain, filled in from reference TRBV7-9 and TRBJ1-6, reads DTGVSQNPRHKITKRGQNVTFRCDPISEHNRLYWYRQTLGQGPEFLTYFQNEAQLEKSRLLSDRFSAERPKGSFSTLEIQRTEQGDSAMYLCASSLALRDNSPLHFGNGTRLTVT.

The DNA of the CDR3 is TGCGCCAGCAGCTCCCGGGGAGGAGCGGGGGCCAGTAATGAGCAGTTCTTC. This translates into CASSSRGGAGASNEQFF. V usage is TRBV5-1 and J usage is TRBJ2-1; 8 bases match TRBD2. The CDR3 is 17 residues long. Per the germline V gene, CDR1 is SGHRS and CDR2 is YFSETQ. After removal of 3 bases from V and 7 bases from J, the junction contained 15 bases not matched to a gene.